The 3 T cell receptor beta chains reported below all come from one sample, sequenced in a study of cytomegalovirus exposure and HLA in healthy donors. With 60 Vbeta and 13 Jbeta primers, the PCR was carried out. Clones were sequenced by immunoSEQ multiplex PCR, and TCRdb holds only the in-frame ones, with some missing. The sample consists of more than 100,000 clones, more than 60% of them appearing once. Specimen: PBMCs. Every receptor here comes from a man younger than 35 in good health and CMV-seronegative.

In this sample, this clone turned up once. The chain joins TRBV29-1 to TRBJ2-5; D is ambiguous. CDR1 is SQVTM and CDR2 is ANQGSEA in the germline V gene. The CDR3 covers 11 residues. The V end was cut by 2 bases, the J end by 7 bases, with 8 bases between. CDR3 bases: TGCAGCGTTGAACTAGAAGGGACCCAGTACTTC. Translation: CSVELEGTQYF. Full variable domain (outside the CDR3, taken from reference TRBV29-1 and TRBJ2-5): SAVISQKPSRDICQRGTSLTIQCQVDSQVTMMFWYRQQPGQSLTLIATANQGSEATYESGFVIDKFPISRPNLTFSTLTVSNMSPEDSSIYLCSVELEGTQYFGPGTRLLVL.

The genes are TRBV6-5 and TRBJ1-1; 8 bases fit TRBD1. This CDR3 has 14 residues. J lost 0 bases, V lost 6 bases, and 3 bases had no gene match. Germline assignment: CDR1 MNHEY and CDR2 SVGAGI. The CDR3 DNA sequence: TGTGCCAGCAGACCGGGACAGGTGAACACTGAAGCTTTCTTT. Translating it yields CASRPGQVNTEAFF.

V is TRBV28 and J is TRBJ2-1, with TRBD2 as a possible D gene (5 bases). With 1 base removed from V and 9 bases from J, the gap between germline ends came to 10 bases. Germline CDR1 reads MDHEN; CDR2 reads SYDVKM. CDR3 size: 13 residues. CDR3 in amino acids: CASSLFGVREQFF. The CDR3 DNA is TGTGCCAGCAGTTTATTCGGGGTACGTGAGCAGTTCTTC.